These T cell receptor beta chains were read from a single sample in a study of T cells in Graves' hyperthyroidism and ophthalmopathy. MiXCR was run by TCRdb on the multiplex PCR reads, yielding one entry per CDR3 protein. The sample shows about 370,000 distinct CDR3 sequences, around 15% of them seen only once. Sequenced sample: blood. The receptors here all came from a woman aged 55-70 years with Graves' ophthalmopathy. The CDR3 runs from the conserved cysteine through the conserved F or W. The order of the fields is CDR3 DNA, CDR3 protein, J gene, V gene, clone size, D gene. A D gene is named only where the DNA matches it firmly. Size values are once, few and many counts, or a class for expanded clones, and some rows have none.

CDR3nt: TGTGCCACCAGTGATTCACCGGGACAGGGGCCTAATCAGCCCCAGCATTTT; CDR3aa: CATSDSPGQGPNQPQHF; j_gene: TRBJ1-5; v_gene: TRBV24-1; abundance: few; d_gene: TRBD1
CDR3nt: TGTGCCAGCAGTTACCGGGACTCGGGGACCCAGTACTTC; CDR3aa: CASSYRDSGTQYF; j_gene: TRBJ2-5; v_gene: TRBV6-5; abundance: -; d_gene: -
CDR3nt: TGCGCCAGCAGCCAAGGTCGGTCCCCCTACGAGCAGTACTTC; CDR3aa: CASSQGRSPYEQYF; j_gene: TRBJ2-7; v_gene: TRBV4-1; abundance: -; d_gene: -
CDR3nt: TGTGCCAGCAGCCCCTATTGGGGCGGGATCTCGGGCAATGAGCAGTTCTTC; CDR3aa: CASSPYWGGISGNEQFF; j_gene: TRBJ2-1; v_gene: TRBV6-1; abundance: -; d_gene: -
CDR3nt: TGTGCCAGCAGTTACCCGGGGGGGAATGAGCAGTTCTTC; CDR3aa: CASSYPGGNEQFF; j_gene: TRBJ2-1; v_gene: TRBV6-2/TRBV6-3; abundance: -; d_gene: TRBD2
CDR3nt: TGCGCCAGCAGCTTGAACCGCTACGAGCAGTACTTC; CDR3aa: CASSLNRYEQYF; j_gene: TRBJ2-7; v_gene: TRBV5-1; abundance: many; d_gene: -
CDR3nt: TGTGCCAGTAGTATGGGGAACAGGGGAATGGACTATGGCTACACCTTC; CDR3aa: CASSMGNRGMDYGYTF; j_gene: TRBJ1-2; v_gene: TRBV19; abundance: -; d_gene: TRBD1
CDR3nt: TGTGCCAGCAGTGAATACACAATCCAAGAGACCCAGTACTTC; CDR3aa: CASSEYTIQETQYF; j_gene: TRBJ2-5; v_gene: TRBV25-1; abundance: few; d_gene: -
CDR3nt: TGTGCCAGCAGTTCCCTTTTGGGACACCTCTCCTACGAGCAGTACTTC; CDR3aa: CASSSLLGHLSYEQYF; j_gene: TRBJ2-7; v_gene: TRBV25-1; abundance: -; d_gene: -
CDR3nt: TGTGCCAGCAGCCCCTCGAGGACTAGCGGTAACACAGATACGCAGTATTTT; CDR3aa: CASSPSRTSGNTDTQYF; j_gene: TRBJ2-3; v_gene: TRBV3-1; abundance: -; d_gene: TRBD2
CDR3nt: TGTGCCAGCAGCTTGCCCGCACAGGGGGCCTACGAGCAGTACTTC; CDR3aa: CASSLPAQGAYEQYF; j_gene: TRBJ2-7; v_gene: TRBV5-6; abundance: few; d_gene: TRBD1
CDR3nt: TGCAGTGCCGAAGGGGGGATAAGGTACAATGAGCAGTTCTTC; CDR3aa: CSAEGGIRYNEQFF; j_gene: TRBJ2-1; v_gene: TRBV20-1; abundance: -; d_gene: -
CDR3nt: TGTGCCTGGAGAAAAACAGGGTGGTCCTACGAGCAGTACTTC; CDR3aa: CAWRKTGWSYEQYF; j_gene: TRBJ2-7; v_gene: TRBV30; abundance: many; d_gene: -
CDR3nt: TGTGCCAGCAGTTTACAGGCGGGAGGTTGGGATACGCAGTATTTT; CDR3aa: CASSLQAGGWDTQYF; j_gene: TRBJ2-3; v_gene: TRBV28; abundance: many; d_gene: TRBD2
CDR3nt: TGTGCCATCAGTGACGTCCCCGCAGCGGAGGACCGCACAGATACGCAGTATTTT; CDR3aa: CAISDVPAAEDRTDTQYF; j_gene: TRBJ2-3; v_gene: TRBV10-3; abundance: few; d_gene: -
CDR3nt: TGTGCCAGCAGTCCGAGGTCCACCTACGAGCAGTACTTC; CDR3aa: CASSPRSTYEQYF; j_gene: TRBJ2-7; v_gene: TRBV6-1; abundance: many; d_gene: -
CDR3nt: TGTGCCAGCAGTGTACAAAGTAGGAGCAATCAGCCCCAGCATTTT; CDR3aa: CASSVQSRSNQPQHF; j_gene: TRBJ1-5; v_gene: TRBV2; abundance: -; d_gene: -
CDR3nt: TGTGCCAGCAGTCCCCCTAGGACTCCCCCCACACCGCAGTATTTT; CDR3aa: CASSPPRTPPTPQYF; j_gene: TRBJ2-3; v_gene: TRBV28; abundance: many; d_gene: -
CDR3nt: TGTGCCACCTCCCGGGACAGGGTGAATCAGCCCCAGCATTTT; CDR3aa: CATSRDRVNQPQHF; j_gene: TRBJ1-5; v_gene: TRBV7-9; abundance: few; d_gene: TRBD1
CDR3nt: TGTGCCAGCAGTAGCAGATCCTTGGGAGGGCGGGAGGGCCTACCCACCTACGAGCAGTACTTC; CDR3aa: CASSSRSLGGREGLPTYEQYF; j_gene: TRBJ2-7; v_gene: TRBV2; abundance: few; d_gene: TRBD2
CDR3nt: TGTGCCAGCAGTCCCGGACTACTAGAGACCCAGTACTTC; CDR3aa: CASSPGLLETQYF; j_gene: TRBJ2-5; v_gene: TRBV12-3/TRBV12-4; abundance: many; d_gene: -
CDR3nt: TGCAGTGCTCGACAAGGACTAGCGGGTTCCCACAATGAGCAGTTCTTC; CDR3aa: CSARQGLAGSHNEQFF; j_gene: TRBJ2-1; v_gene: TRBV20-1; abundance: -; d_gene: TRBD2
CDR3nt: TGTGCCAGCAGCCAACTTCCCCTCGGGACAGGGGGCGACGAGCAGTACTTC; CDR3aa: CASSQLPLGTGGDEQYF; j_gene: TRBJ2-7; v_gene: TRBV3-1; abundance: few; d_gene: TRBD1
CDR3nt: TGTGCCAGCAGCTTACAGGGGGGCCAAGATACGCAGTATTTT; CDR3aa: CASSLQGGQDTQYF; j_gene: TRBJ2-3; v_gene: TRBV7-3; abundance: many; d_gene: -
CDR3nt: TGTGCCTGGAGTGTACTTGGGACTAGTGAAAATGAGCAGTTCTTC; CDR3aa: CAWSVLGTSENEQFF; j_gene: TRBJ2-1; v_gene: TRBV30; abundance: many; d_gene: TRBD2
CDR3nt: TGTGCCAGCAGTTTCTCAGCAGGGGACCTCTACGAGAATGAGCAGTTCTTC; CDR3aa: CASSFSAGDLYENEQFF; j_gene: TRBJ2-1; v_gene: TRBV6-2/TRBV6-3; abundance: few; d_gene: -
CDR3nt: TGCAGTGCTGACGGGACGGATTTACAAGAGACCCAGTACTTC; CDR3aa: CSADGTDLQETQYF; j_gene: TRBJ2-5; v_gene: TRBV20-1; abundance: many; d_gene: -
CDR3nt: TGCAGTGCTAGGGCCGGGGACAGTGCGAACACCGGGGAGCTGTTTTTT; CDR3aa: CSARAGDSANTGELFF; j_gene: TRBJ2-2; v_gene: TRBV20-1; abundance: -; d_gene: TRBD1
CDR3nt: TGTGCCAGCAGCTTCAGAGCGGGGAACACCGGGGAGCTGTTTTTT; CDR3aa: CASSFRAGNTGELFF; j_gene: TRBJ2-2; v_gene: TRBV7-9; abundance: few; d_gene: -
CDR3nt: TGTGCCAGCAGTCCCCGATTCTCTGGAAACACCATATATTTT; CDR3aa: CASSPRFSGNTIYF; j_gene: TRBJ1-3; v_gene: TRBV12-3/TRBV12-4; abundance: -; d_gene: -
CDR3nt: TGCGCCAGCAGCTTGGGTCGGGGATCCTACGAGCAGTACTTC; CDR3aa: CASSLGRGSYEQYF; j_gene: TRBJ2-7; v_gene: TRBV5-1; abundance: few; d_gene: -
CDR3nt: TGTGCCACCAGTGATTCCCGGGGGCCGGGAGAAAAACTGTTTTTT; CDR3aa: CATSDSRGPGEKLFF; j_gene: TRBJ1-4; v_gene: TRBV24-1; abundance: -; d_gene: -
CDR3nt: TGCAGTGCTAGGGCTAGCGGGAATACGCAGTTCTTC; CDR3aa: CSARASGNTQFF; j_gene: TRBJ2-1; v_gene: TRBV20-1; abundance: -; d_gene: TRBD2